This TCR beta chain was sequenced during a study of T and B cells in COVID-19 patients. The study's findings and limits: The recovered cohort had roughly 2,200 exclusive TCR clusters, including 31 low generation probability clusters. Blood from mildly ill patients while symptomatic, and early samples from severe cases, were scarce.

TRB was amplified from about 250-500 ng of blood genomic DNA. BIOMED2 TRB-A/B primer pools were used in multiplex TRB PCR. Via MiXCR, TCRdb re-called the multiplex PCR reads, giving one row per CDR3 protein. The sample includes more than 10,000 distinct CDR3 sequences, around 35% of them seen just once. V was pared by 0 bases and J by 6 bases, with 14 bases between. The CDR3 spans 15 residues. Germline CDR1 LNHDA, CDR2 SQIVND (reference sequence). Remarks on this clonotype: Its matching antigen is unknown.

The rearrangement uses TRBV19 and TRBJ1-2, with a possible D match to TRBD1 (5 bases). Sequencing input: blood. This TCR was sampled from a human donor with active COVID-19. The CDR3 sequence: CASSIDPPGGHGYTF. For the CDR3, the DNA is TGTGCCAGTAGTATAGATCCCCCCGGGGGACATGGCTACACCTTC.